The entry below gives a single TCR beta chain sequence along with its context. A read error may explain this, as a much larger clone is one base away. The source of the sample is a study of low-dose radiotherapy and immunotherapy resistance in tumors. At the level of the study: With 1 Gy per fraction every two weeks, Cohort 2 accumulated 13 Gy across 26 weeks.

Trimming took off 6 bases at V and 15 bases at J, with 15 bases between the two ends. Germline values: CDR1 LNHDA, CDR2 SQIVND (reference sequence). CDR3 length equals 11 residues. Time point noted: before trial treatment. Primers used for first-strand cDNA, a TRAV- and TRBV-specific set, covered both alpha and beta chains. The PCR that amplified TCRs ran for approximately 20 cycles, relying on a constant-region primer and a V-primer adapter. TCRdb re-derived calls from the reads in MiXCR, one entry per CDR3 protein. The sample shows 100,000 or so distinct CDR3 sequences, more than 7.5% of them seen only once.

The material sequenced was PBMCs, taken before treatment. This clonotype originated in a male donor with prostate cancer. The chain uses TRBV19 and TRBJ2-4; D perhaps matches TRBD1 (5 bases). CDR3 protein: CASRGPYALYF. CDR3 DNA sequence: TGTGCCAGTAGGGGGCCATATGCTCTGTACTTC.